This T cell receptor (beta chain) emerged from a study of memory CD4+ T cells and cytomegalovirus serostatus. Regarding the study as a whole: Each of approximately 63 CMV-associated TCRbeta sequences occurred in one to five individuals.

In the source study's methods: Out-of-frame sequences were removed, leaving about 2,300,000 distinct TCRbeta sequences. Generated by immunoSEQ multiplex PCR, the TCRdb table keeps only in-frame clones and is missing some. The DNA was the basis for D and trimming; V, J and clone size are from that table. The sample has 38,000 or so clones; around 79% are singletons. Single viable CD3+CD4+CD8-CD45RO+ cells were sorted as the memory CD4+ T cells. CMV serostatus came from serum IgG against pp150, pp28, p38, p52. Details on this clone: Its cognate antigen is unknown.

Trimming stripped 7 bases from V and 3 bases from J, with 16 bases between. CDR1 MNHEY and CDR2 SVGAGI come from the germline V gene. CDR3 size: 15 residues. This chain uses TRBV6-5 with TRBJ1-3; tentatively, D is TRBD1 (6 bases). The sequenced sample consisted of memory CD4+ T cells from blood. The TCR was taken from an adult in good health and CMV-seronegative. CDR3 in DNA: TGTGCCAGCACCCTGAGTGGGGGCAGTGGAAACACCATATATTTT. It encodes CASTLSGGSGNTIYF.